Listed here is a single TCR beta chain. Antigen: not known. TCRdb reanalyzed the 5' RACE reads and collapses them to one entry per CDR3 protein, without DNA. The repertoire table contains 350,000 to 400,000 distinct CDR3 sequences. This sample was taken from a study of monozygotic twins with inflammatory bowel disease. Study observations and caveats: Compared with healthy co-twins, IBD patients showed reduced TCRbeta repertoire diversity by inverse Simpson.

The CDR3 contains 14 residues. Germline V gene data show CDR1 as DFQATT and CDR2 as SNEGSKA (reference sequence). The sample taken for sequencing was blood. This clonotype was sampled from a human donor with ulcerative colitis or Crohn's disease, or a healthy co-twin of an affected twin (not recorded which). The gene calls are TRBV20-1 and TRBJ2-3; TCRdb outputs TRBD2, but without DNA this stays unchecked. The CDR3 spells CSARSGGALNAQYF.